This TCR beta chain was retrieved from a study of CD8+ T cells in alopecia areata. The wider study: In an open-label trial, patients got 5 to 10 mg tofacitinib twice daily.

Isolation of CD4+ and CD8+ T cells from PBMCs was achieved by sorting. Reverse transcription of extracted RNA yielded cDNA, which provided the sequencing template. The repertoire was sequenced with immunoSEQ multiplex PCR; TCRdb's copy has only in-frame clones and lacks some. Of over 85,000 clones listed, more than 35% were seen once; the top ten hold 1% to 1.5%. Findings and caveats of the study: Sequencing of scalp samples also captures resident alphabeta T cells of normal skin.

Notes on this clone: The antigen is unknown.

The CDR3 sequence is 17 residues long. Germline values: CDR1 MGHDK, CDR2 SYGVNS. The trim removed 1 base at V and 2 bases at J, leaving 8 bases unmatched. The rearrangement joins TRBV25-1 to TRBJ2-1; 7 bases are shared with TRBD2. This receptor was taken from a human donor with alopecia areata. The sequenced material came from CD4+ T cells sorted from blood. CDR3 sequence reads: CASSESGRGSAYNEQFF. DNA for the CDR3: TGTGCCAGCAGTGAATCGGGTCGCGGGAGTGCCTACAATGAGCAGTTCTTC. The complete variable domain, with remaining parts taken from reference TRBV25-1 and TRBJ2-1, reads EADIYQTPRYLVIGTGKKITLECSQTMGHDKMYWYQQDPGMELHLIHYSYGVNSTEKGDLSSESTVSRIRTEHFPLTLESARPSHTSQYLCASSESGRGSAYNEQFFGPGTRLTVL.